This T cell receptor beta chain was observed in a study of cytotoxic CD8 clonotypes in ibrutinib-treated CLL. Study information: Samples yielded averages of some 240,000 productive templates and approximately 86,000 productive rearrangements. Study-wide results and caveats: Lymph node repertoires were not studied, and sampling times were unmatched. The clonality rise at ibrutinib response reflected private clonotype expansion.

The CDR3 consists of 14 residues. J was trimmed by 7 bases and V by 3 bases; bases with no gene match: 6. Germline CDR1 is GTSNPN and CDR2 is SVGIG (reference sequence). Clones were sequenced by immunoSEQ multiplex PCR, and TCRdb holds only the in-frame ones, with some missing. The table has some 150,000 clones, about 72% seen once. Comments on this clone: The antigen is undetermined. The sample has other DNA sequences that encode this CDR3 too.

The V gene is TRBV30, the J gene TRBJ1-5; 10 positions agree with TRBD1. The sequencing used PBMCs, collected after 12 months of ibrutinib treatment. The TCR was taken from a human donor with chronic lymphocytic leukemia. CDR3 region: CAWSSGQGGQPQHF. CDR3 nucleotide sequence: TGTGCCTGGAGCTCAGGACAGGGGGGGCAGCCCCAGCATTTT.